This TCR beta chain was recovered during a study of preoperative IRX-2 immunotherapy in early breast cancer. The table came from immunoSEQ multiplex PCR; TCRdb's copy has only in-frame clones and leaves some out. The table has about 32,000 clones, roughly 80% seen once. Regarding treatment: preoperative locoregional IRX-2 cytokine immunotherapy. This phase Ib study tested locoregional IRX-2 cytokine immunotherapy given before surgery. V shed 10 bases, J shed 2 bases, and the junction held 5 bases outside the gene matches. The CDR3 has 13 amino acids. Germline CDR1 and CDR2: MNHGY and SAAAGT. J is TRBJ2-7 and V is TRBV6-8; 10 bases line up with TRBD1. This TCR derives from a human donor with breast cancer. The material sequenced was lymph node tissue, taken from a patient treated with IRX-2 immunotherapy. DNA of the CDR3: TGTGCCACCCGGACAGGGGGAGCCTACGAGCAGTACTTC. As protein: CATRTGGAYEQYF.